A selection of T cell receptor beta chains follows, all from one sample in a study of cytomegalovirus exposure and HLA in healthy donors. The repertoire was sequenced with immunoSEQ multiplex PCR; TCRdb's copy has only in-frame clones and lacks some. The table lists approximately 170,000 clones, approximately 71% of them singletons. Sequenced: PBMCs. Receptors were obtained from a man aged 45-65 years in good health and CMV-seronegative. Each CDR3 is given with its conserved first and last residue. The D gene is left open where the match is weak. Clone size is not always given. Where it is, it says once, few, many or a class for expanded clones.

few | TRBJ2-5 | TRBD1 | TRBV5-1 | TGCGCCAGCCTCTCCGGGACAGGGGGCATCCTTCAAGAGACCCAGTACTTC | CASLSGTGGILQETQYF
. | TRBJ1-2 | TRBD1 | TRBV19 | TGTGCCAGTATCCGGACAGGGGAGGTTGGCTACACCTTC | CASIRTGEVGYTF
. | TRBJ1-5 | TRBD1 | TRBV7-2 | TGTGCCAGCAGCTCCCAGACAGGGTATCTCAATCAGCCCCAGCATTTT | CASSSQTGYLNQPQHF
. | TRBJ1-5 | . | TRBV28 | TGTGCCAGCAGTCGAGACCAGGGAAACAATCAGCCCCAGCATTTT | CASSRDQGNNQPQHF
. | TRBJ2-7 | TRBD1 | TRBV18 | TGTGCCAGCTCCCTAAGACAGGGTGGTTTCAACGAGCAGTACTTC | CASSLRQGGFNEQYF
. | TRBJ2-3 | . | TRBV10-3 | TGTGCCATCAGGACGGAGACCACAGATACGCAGTATTTT | CAIRTETTDTQYF
. | TRBJ2-3 | TRBD2 | TRBV5-4 | TGTGCCAGCAGCTTTTCGGGGGGGGGCTTGGATACGCAGTATTTT | CASSFSGGGLDTQYF
. | TRBJ1-3 | TRBD1 | TRBV9 | TGTGCCAGCAGCGCCCCGGGACAGGGACTCCAGACTGGAAACACCATATATTTT | CASSAPGQGLQTGNTIYF
few | TRBJ2-3 | TRBD2 | TRBV10-3 | TGTGCCATCAGTGAGTCAGGACTAGCGGGCGCCACAGATACGCAGTATTTT | CAISESGLAGATDTQYF
. | TRBJ1-2 | . | TRBV28 | TGTGCCAGCATTTCAGCAGGGGCCGGACCCAACTATGGCTACACCTTC | CASISAGAGPNYGYTF
. | TRBJ2-3 | TRBD2 | TRBV5-1 | TGCGCCAGCAGCGAGACTAGCGGGGGGGCAGATACGCAGTATTTT | CASSETSGGADTQYF
. | TRBJ1-1 | TRBD1 | TRBV5-6 | TGTGCCAGCAGCTCGACAGGGTGGGGGCAAGCTTTCTTT | CASSSTGWGQAFF
. | TRBJ2-5 | . | TRBV4-2 | TGTGCCAGCAGCCAAGACCCCGTAGGAGAGCAGTACTTC | CASSQDPVGEQYF
few | TRBJ1-2 | . | TRBV4-3 | TGCGCCAGCAGCCAACAGGGTCAACTCGGCTATGGCTACACCTTC | CASSQQGQLGYGYTF
many | TRBJ1-5 | . | TRBV7-8 | TGTGCCAGCAGCTTATCGGTACAGTACCTCTATAGCAATCAGCCCCAGCATTTT | CASSLSVQYLYSNQPQHF
. | TRBJ2-3 | TRBD2 | TRBV6-5 | TGTGCCAGCAGTTACGGCCTAGCGGGGGGCACAGATACGCAGTATTTT | CASSYGLAGGTDTQYF
. | TRBJ2-3 | TRBD2 | TRBV5-1 | TGCGCCAGCAGCTTGAGCGGGGGTAGCACAGATACGCAGTATTTT | CASSLSGGSTDTQYF
. | TRBJ1-6 | . | TRBV5-4 | TGTGCCAGCAGCTACGGACTTAAAGGGAATAATTCACCCCTCCACTTT | CASSYGLKGNNSPLHF
few | TRBJ1-1 | . | TRBV2 | TGTGCCAGCAGCCAAAGGGGTAACACTGAAGCTTTCTTT | CASSQRGNTEAFF
. | TRBJ1-1 | TRBD1 | TRBV6-5 | TGTGCCAGCAGTTACCTCAGGGGGCATAAGTACACTGAAGCTTTCTTT | CASSYLRGHKYTEAFF
once | TRBJ2-2 | TRBD1 | TRBV15 | TGTGCCACCAGCAGAGAGGGACAGGGGATATGGGGGGAGCTGTTTTTT | CATSREGQGIWGELFF
. | TRBJ1-6 | . | TRBV10-1 | TGCGCCAGTTCCCTGGGGCAGGGTGACAATTCACCCCTCCACTTT | CASSLGQGDNSPLHF
. | TRBJ1-1 | . | TRBV11-2 | TGTGCCAGCAGCTCGGGACATGCGAACACTGAAGCTTTCTTT | CASSSGHANTEAFF
few | TRBJ2-6 | . | TRBV4-1 | TGCGCCAGCAGCCAAAGCCTCCCGTTCTCTGGGGCCAACGTCCTGACTTTC | CASSQSLPFSGANVLTF
few | TRBJ1-1 | . | TRBV10-3 | TGTGCCATCAGCCCGACAGAGAACACTGAAGCTTTCTTT | CAISPTENTEAFF
once | TRBJ1-2 | TRBD1 | TRBV28 | TGTGCCAGCAGACTGGACAGGAACTATGGCTACACCTTC | CASRLDRNYGYTF
few | TRBJ2-7 | . | TRBV21-1 | TGTGCCAGCAGCAACCGGGACAGGGCCTACGAGCAGTACTTC | CASSNRDRAYEQYF
. | TRBJ2-3 | TRBD2 | TRBV4-2 | TGTGCCAGCAGCCAAGGGGGAGCGGGGGGGCTTTGGAGCACAGATACGCAGTATTTT | CASSQGGAGGLWSTDTQYF
. | TRBJ1-5 | . | TRBV7-9 | TGTGCCAGCAGCCCAAGCGAGGGCAGCAATCAGCCCCAGCATTTT | CASSPSEGSNQPQHF
few | TRBJ1-6 | TRBD1 | TRBV5-1 | TGCGCCAGCAGAAGGGACAGGGATTCACCCCTCCACTTT | CASRRDRDSPLHF
. | TRBJ2-1 | . | TRBV7-3 | TGTGCCAGCAGCTCGCAAGCCCCGCCGGGCAATGAGCAGTTCTTC | CASSSQAPPGNEQFF
. | TRBJ2-7 | TRBD1 | TRBV7-8 | TGTGCCAGCAGCTTACTGACAGGGAGTGGCGAGCAGTACTTC | CASSLLTGSGEQYF
once | TRBJ1-5 | . | TRBV5-1 | TGCGCCAGCAGCCCGACGACAGGCGGCAATCAGCCCCAGCATTTT | CASSPTTGGNQPQHF
. | TRBJ1-2 | . | TRBV7-2 | TGTGCCAGCAGCTCGTTAGTCGAAGGCTACACCTTC | CASSSLVEGYTF
. | TRBJ1-4 | TRBD1 | TRBV7-9 | TGTGCCAGCAGCTTAGCCGCAGGGGGCAGGGAAAAACTGTTTTTT | CASSLAAGGREKLFF
. | TRBJ2-3 | TRBD1 | TRBV5-1 | TGCGCCAGCAGCTTGGGGCCAGGGGGTACAGATACGCAGTATTTT | CASSLGPGGTDTQYF
many | TRBJ1-4 | . | TRBV25-1 | TGTGCCAGCAGTGGCCCTAATCGCAATGAAAAACTGTTTTTT | CASSGPNRNEKLFF
. | TRBJ2-7 | TRBD2 | TRBV29-1 | TGCAGCGTTGAAGATCAGAGCCGCGGGGGTGGCTACGAGCAGTACTTC | CSVEDQSRGGGYEQYF
. | TRBJ2-3 | TRBD2 | TRBV9 | TGTGCCAGGGTCCGGACTAGCGGCCTCACAGATACGCAGTATTTT | CARVRTSGLTDTQYF
. | TRBJ1-4 | . | TRBV10-1 | TGCGCCAGCAGTGAGGAAGGTTATATGGGAGAGGCCGAAAAACTGTTTTTT | CASSEEGYMGEAEKLFF
. | TRBJ2-5 | TRBD1 | TRBV11-1 | TGTGCCAGCAGCTACAGGGGCACCTTCCAAGAGACCCAGTACTTC | CASSYRGTFQETQYF